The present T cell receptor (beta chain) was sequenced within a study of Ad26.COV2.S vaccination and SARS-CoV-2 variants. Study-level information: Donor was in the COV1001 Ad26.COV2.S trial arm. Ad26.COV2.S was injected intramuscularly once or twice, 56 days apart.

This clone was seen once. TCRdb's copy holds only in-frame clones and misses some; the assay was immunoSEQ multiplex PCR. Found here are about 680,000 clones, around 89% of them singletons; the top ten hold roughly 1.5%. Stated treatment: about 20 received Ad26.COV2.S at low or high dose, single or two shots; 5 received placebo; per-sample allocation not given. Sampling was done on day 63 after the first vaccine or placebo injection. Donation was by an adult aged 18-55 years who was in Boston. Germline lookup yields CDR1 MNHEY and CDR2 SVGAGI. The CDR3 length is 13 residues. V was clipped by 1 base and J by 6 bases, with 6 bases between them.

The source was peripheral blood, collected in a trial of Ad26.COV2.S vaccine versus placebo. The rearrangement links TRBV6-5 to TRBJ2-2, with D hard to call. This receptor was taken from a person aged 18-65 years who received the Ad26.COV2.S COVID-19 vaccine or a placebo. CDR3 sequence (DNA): TGTGCCAGCAGTTACTTTGGGGCCGGGGAGCTGTTTTTT. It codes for CASSYFGAGELFF.